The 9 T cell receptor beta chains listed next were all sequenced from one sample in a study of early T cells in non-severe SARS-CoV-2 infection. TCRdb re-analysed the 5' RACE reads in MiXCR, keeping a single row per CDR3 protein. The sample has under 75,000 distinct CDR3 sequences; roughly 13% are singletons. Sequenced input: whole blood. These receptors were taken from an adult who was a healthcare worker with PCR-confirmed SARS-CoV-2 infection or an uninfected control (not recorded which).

CDR3 coding DNA: TGTGCCAGCAGCTCCCCCGGGACGGCTCCCTACGAGCAGTACTTC. Translating it yields CASSSPGTAPYEQYF. The rearrangement uses TRBV3-1 and TRBJ2-7; D possibly matches TRBD1 or TRBD2 (5 bases each). V lost 5 bases, J lost 2 bases, and 16 bases lay in between. Germline CDR1 LGHDT, CDR2 YNNKEL (reference sequence). There are 15 residues in the CDR3.

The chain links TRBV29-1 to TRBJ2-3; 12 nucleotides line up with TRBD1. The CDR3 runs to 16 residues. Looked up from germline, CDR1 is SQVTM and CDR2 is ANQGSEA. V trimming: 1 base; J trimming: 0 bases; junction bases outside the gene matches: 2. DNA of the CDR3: TGCAGCGTTGAAGCAGGGACAGGGGGCAGCACAGATACGCAGTATTTT. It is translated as CSVEAGTGGSTDTQYF.

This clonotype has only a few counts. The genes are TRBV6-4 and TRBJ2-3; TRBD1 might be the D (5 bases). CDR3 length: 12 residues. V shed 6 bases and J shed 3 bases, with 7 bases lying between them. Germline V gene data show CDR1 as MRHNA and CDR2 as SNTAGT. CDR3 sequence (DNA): TGTGCCAGCAGAGGGGTGACAGATACGCAGTATTTT. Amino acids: CASRGVTDTQYF.

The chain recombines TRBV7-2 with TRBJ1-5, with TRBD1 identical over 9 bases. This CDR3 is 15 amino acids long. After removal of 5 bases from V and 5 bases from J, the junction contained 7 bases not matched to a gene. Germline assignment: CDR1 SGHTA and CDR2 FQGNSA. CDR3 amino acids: CASSPWTGVDQPQHF. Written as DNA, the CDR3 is TGTGCCAGCAGCCCCTGGACAGGGGTGGATCAGCCCCAGCATTTT.

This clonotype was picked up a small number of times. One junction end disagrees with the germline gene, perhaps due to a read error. The CDR3 here is CASSSTANSGYTF. Written as DNA, the CDR3 is TGTGCCAGCAGTTCAACGGCCAACTCTGGCTACACCTTC. V gene TRBV27 combines with J gene TRBJ1-2, with D hard to call. The CDR3 consists of 13 residues. Germline CDR1 is MNHEY and CDR2 is SMNVEV (reference sequence).

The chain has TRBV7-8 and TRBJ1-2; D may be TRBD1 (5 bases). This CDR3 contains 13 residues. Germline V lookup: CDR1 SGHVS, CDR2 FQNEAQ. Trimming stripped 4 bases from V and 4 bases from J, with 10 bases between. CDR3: CASSSGTLYGYTF. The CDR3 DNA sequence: TGTGCCAGCAGCTCCGGGACTCTCTATGGCTACACCTTC.

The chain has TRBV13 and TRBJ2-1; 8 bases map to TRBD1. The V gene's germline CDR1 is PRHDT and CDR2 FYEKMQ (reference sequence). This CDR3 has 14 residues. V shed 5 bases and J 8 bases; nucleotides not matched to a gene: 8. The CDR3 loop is CASSPGTGSYEQFF. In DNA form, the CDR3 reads TGTGCCAGCAGCCCCGGGACAGGTAGTTATGAGCAGTTCTTC.

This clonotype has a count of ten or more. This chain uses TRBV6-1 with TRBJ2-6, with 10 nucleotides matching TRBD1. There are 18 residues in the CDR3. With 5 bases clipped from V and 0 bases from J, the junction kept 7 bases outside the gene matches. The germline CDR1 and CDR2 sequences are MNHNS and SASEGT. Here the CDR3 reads CASSPGQGVHSGANVLTF. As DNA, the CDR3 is TGTGCCAGCAGTCCCGGACAGGGGGTTCACTCTGGGGCCAACGTCCTGACTTTC.

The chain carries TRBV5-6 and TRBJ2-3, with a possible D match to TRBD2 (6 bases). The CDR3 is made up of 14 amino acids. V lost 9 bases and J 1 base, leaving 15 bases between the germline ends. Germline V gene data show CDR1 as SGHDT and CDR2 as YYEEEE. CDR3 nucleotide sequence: TGTGCCAACAGGCCCGGGACTCGCACAGATACGCAGTATTTT. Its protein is CANRPGTRTDTQYF.